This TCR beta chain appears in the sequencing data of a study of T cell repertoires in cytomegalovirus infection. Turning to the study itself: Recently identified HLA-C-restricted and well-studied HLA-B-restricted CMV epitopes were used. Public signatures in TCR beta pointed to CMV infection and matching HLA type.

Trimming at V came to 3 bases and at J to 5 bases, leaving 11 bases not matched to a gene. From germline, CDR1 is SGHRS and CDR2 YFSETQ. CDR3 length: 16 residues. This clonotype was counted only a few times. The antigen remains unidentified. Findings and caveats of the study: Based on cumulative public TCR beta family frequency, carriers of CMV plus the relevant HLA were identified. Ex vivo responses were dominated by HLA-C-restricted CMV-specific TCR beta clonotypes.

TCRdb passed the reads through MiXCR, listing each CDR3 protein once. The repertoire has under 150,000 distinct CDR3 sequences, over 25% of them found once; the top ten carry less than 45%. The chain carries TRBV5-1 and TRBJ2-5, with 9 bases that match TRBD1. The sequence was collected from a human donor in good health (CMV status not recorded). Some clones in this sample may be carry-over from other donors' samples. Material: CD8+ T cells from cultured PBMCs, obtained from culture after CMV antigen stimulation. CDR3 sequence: CASSSSDRGRWETQYF. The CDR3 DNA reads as TGCGCCAGCAGCTCCTCGGACAGGGGAAGATGGGAGACCCAGTACTTC.